The 19 T cell receptor beta chains below come from one sample, sequenced in a study of T cell responses to AZD1222 COVID-19 vaccine. Here immunoSEQ multiplex PCR was the method, and the copy in TCRdb shows in-frame clones only, minus some. The sample records tens of thousands of clones, roughly 90% being singletons. Sample: peripheral blood, taken on day 0 of AZD1222 vaccination. The receptors come from an adult in good health.

This chain connects TRBV9 to TRBJ1-1, with D possibly TRBD1 on 6 matching bases. CDR1 and CDR2 from the germline V gene are SGDLS and YYNGEE. The CDR3 contains 15 residues. Deletions cut 1 base from V and 3 bases from J, with 13 bases between. The CDR3 protein is CASSVPGHEDTEAFF. For the CDR3, the DNA is TGTGCCAGCAGCGTACCGGGACATGAGGACACTGAAGCTTTCTTT.

This sequence joins TRBV5-6 and TRBJ2-7; D might be TRBD1 (6 bases). This CDR3 contains 14 residues. The germline CDR1 and CDR2 sequences are SGHDT and YYEEEE. Trimming cost V 1 base and J 0 bases, with 8 bases left between them. The CDR3 loop is CASSLTGSSYEQYF. For the CDR3, the DNA is TGTGCCAGCAGCTTGACAGGGAGCTCCTACGAGCAGTACTTC.

The CDR3: CASSDRGTQAFF. The CDR3 DNA reads as TGTGCCAGTAGCGATAGGGGGACACAAGCTTTCTTT. The chain uses TRBV19 and TRBJ1-1; TRBD1 might be the D (6 bases). V was shortened by 6 bases and J by 9 bases, with 14 bases between the two germline ends. The CDR3 is 12 amino acids. Germline V CDR1 and CDR2: LNHDA, SQIVND (reference sequence).

The chain is built from TRBV10-2 and TRBJ2-5; possible D gene TRBD1, 5 bases. CDR1 is WSHSY, CDR2 SAAADI, per germline. CDR3 size: 13 residues. Trimming removed 2 bases from V and 9 bases from J, with 13 bases in between. In DNA, the CDR3 is TGCGCCAGCAGTGAGGACAGTCGTCAGGCCCAGTACTTC. Its translation: CASSEDSRQAQYF.

The V call is TRBV30, the J call TRBJ1-3, with unresolved D. V gave up 1 base and J gave up 0 bases, with 10 bases separating them. CDR3 length: 15 residues. Germline CDR1 and CDR2: GTSNPN and SVGIG (reference sequence). CDR3 coding DNA: TGTGCCTGGAGTGGGAGCATGAGCTCTGGAAACACCATATATTTT. Translation gives CAWSGSMSSGNTIYF.

The V and J genes are TRBV3-1 (or the pseudogene TRBV3-2) and TRBJ1-3; D not resolved. V was clipped by 1 base and J by 2 bases, with 9 bases between them. This CDR3 has 15 amino acids. The V gene's germline CDR1 is LGHDT and CDR2 YNNKEL (reference sequence). CDR3 amino acids: CASSQGAGTGNTIYF. CDR3 DNA sequence: TGTGCCAGCAGCCAAGGAGCGGGAACTGGAAACACCATATATTTT.

The genes are TRBV5-6 and TRBJ2-7; D is undetermined. Looked up from germline, CDR1 is SGHDT and CDR2 is YYEEEE. Between the trimmed V and J ends, which lost 0 bases and 0 bases, there was a span of 1 base. The CDR3 extends over 12 amino acids. The CDR3 region is CASSLASYEQYF. The DNA of the CDR3 is TGTGCCAGCAGCTTGGCCTCCTACGAGCAGTACTTC.

The chain uses TRBV2 and TRBJ2-6, with TRBD1 matching over 8 bases. The CDR3 has 15 residues. The germline CDR1 and CDR2 sequences are SNHLY and FYNNEI. The V gene end was trimmed by 8 bases and the J gene end by 0 bases; junction bases not matched to a gene: 3. As DNA, the CDR3 is TGTGCCAGCCGGGACAGGATCTCTGGGGCCAACGTCCTGACTTTC. This codes for CASRDRISGANVLTF.

The V and J genes are TRBV7-2 and TRBJ1-5; no firm D call. Trimming cost V 0 bases and J 3 bases, with 3 bases left between them. From germline, CDR1 is SGHTA and CDR2 FQGNSA. There are 13 residues in the CDR3. Written as DNA, the CDR3 is TGTGCCAGCAGCTTAGCGCCCAATCAGCCCCAGCATTTT. As protein: CASSLAPNQPQHF. The complete variable domain, with remaining parts taken from reference TRBV7-2 and TRBJ1-5, reads GAGVSQSPSNKVTEKGKDVELRCDPISGHTALYWYRQSLGQGLEFLIYFQGNSAPDKSGLPSDRFSAERTGGSVSTLTIQRTQQEDSAVYLCASSLAPNQPQHFGDGTRLSIL.

CDR3 residues: CASSWSWSSYEQYF. The DNA of the CDR3 is TGTGCCAGTAGTTGGAGCTGGAGCTCCTACGAGCAGTACTTC. This chain uses TRBV19 with TRBJ2-7; D unresolved. The V end was cut by 5 bases, the J end by 0 bases, with 11 bases between. The CDR3 covers 14 residues. The germline V gene has CDR1 LNHDA and CDR2 SQIVND (reference sequence).

V and J are TRBV18 and TRBJ1-2; weak D call: TRBD1 (5 bases). V gave up 5 bases and J gave up 3 bases, with 13 bases separating them. CDR3 length equals 14 residues. From germline, CDR1 is KGHSH and CDR2 LQKENI. The CDR3 loop is CASSLGVDDYGYTF. The DNA of the CDR3 is TGTGCCAGCTCATTAGGGGTTGACGACTATGGCTACACCTTC.

The chain has TRBV10-3 and TRBJ2-7; D remains unclear. Looked up from germline, CDR1 is ENHRY and CDR2 is SYGVKD. V gave up 0 bases and J gave up 2 bases, with 11 bases separating them. The CDR3 extends over 15 amino acids. The CDR3 reads CAISESVGSTYEQYF. CDR3 DNA sequence: TGTGCCATCAGTGAGTCGGTCGGCTCAACCTACGAGCAGTACTTC.

The chain combines TRBV2 with TRBJ1-1; D not certain. Looked up from germline, CDR1 is SNHLY and CDR2 is FYNNEI. V was cut by 5 bases and J by 2 bases, with 6 bases left in between. This CDR3 is built from 12 residues. Written as DNA, the CDR3 is TGTGCCAGCAGTCCGGTCAACACTGAAGCTTTCTTT. It encodes CASSPVNTEAFF.

This clone was seen more than once but under ten times. Here the CDR3 DNA reads TGCGCCAGCAGCCAAGGACTTCTTGGAAACACCATATATTTT. Translated: CASSQGLLGNTIYF. The V gene is TRBV4-1, the J gene TRBJ1-3; no definite D call. Trimming left V 1 base short and J 3 bases short, with 7 bases between. The CDR3 runs 14 residues. Germline V gives CDR1 MGHRA, CDR2 YSYEKL.

V usage is TRBV6-5 and J usage is TRBJ1-6; no definite D call. The V gene lost 4 bases and the J gene lost 6 bases, with 10 bases spanning the gap. The CDR3 has 14 residues. Per the germline V gene, CDR1 is MNHEY and CDR2 is SVGAGI. In DNA, the CDR3 is TGTGCCAGCAGTTCTAGAGAATTTAATTCACCCCTCCACTTT. Its protein product is CASSSREFNSPLHF.

The V and J genes are TRBV12-3 or TRBV12-4 and TRBJ1-5; D ambiguous. Trimming took off 3 bases at V and 6 bases at J, with 3 bases between the two ends. The CDR3 has 11 amino acids. The CDR3 region has the DNA TGTGCCAGCAGTTTGGGTCAGCCCCAGCATTTT. Residues: CASSLGQPQHF.

This chain uses TRBV19 with TRBJ2-1; 9 positions agree with TRBD1. This CDR3 has 16 residues. Trimming cost V 4 bases and J 6 bases; bases outside gene matches: 10. CDR1 and CDR2 (germline): LNHDA, SQIVND (reference sequence). CDR3 coding DNA: TGTGCCAGTAGTAAAAACCGGGGACAGGGAGTCAATGAGCAGTTCTTC. Amino acids: CASSKNRGQGVNEQFF.

This chain links TRBV3-1 (or the pseudogene TRBV3-2) with TRBJ1-2; the match to TRBD1 covers 9 bases. CDR3 length equals 16 residues. The J segment lost 2 bases and the V segment lost 2 bases, leaving 6 bases of the junction unmatched. Germline V gene data show CDR1 as LGHDT and CDR2 as YNNKEL (reference sequence). CDR3 in amino acids: CASSQPTGGFNYGYTF. The CDR3 DNA sequence: TGTGCCAGCAGCCAACCCACAGGGGGCTTCAACTATGGCTACACCTTC.

This rearrangement joins TRBV2 to TRBJ1-2; 9 bases are a match to TRBD1. Germline-derived CDR1 and CDR2 are SNHLY and FYNNEI. Unmatched junction bases numbered 5, after V lost 1 base and J lost 5 bases. The CDR3 is 15 residues long. In DNA form, the CDR3 reads TGTGCCAGCAGTGAAGTATCCGGGACAGGGTATGGCTACACCTTC. The encoded protein is CASSEVSGTGYGYTF.